The clone carrying this T cell receptor (beta chain) has just a few counts. Its antigen is currently unknown. This may come from a read error, since a much larger clone is one base off. This sample is part of a study of tumor and adjacent non-tumor tissue in lung cancer. Findings and caveats of the study: Tumor repertoires had a smaller top 100 clone share than normal lung.

V trimming: 8 bases; J trimming: 4 bases; junction bases outside the gene matches: 7. The CDR3 totals 13 residues. Germline values: CDR1 MDHEN, CDR2 SYDVKM. Three rounds of nested PCR, following a modified ARM-PCR protocol, produced the TCRbeta library. TCRdb redid the calling of the multiplex PCR reads with MiXCR, one entry per CDR3 protein. Altogether some 100,000 distinct CDR3 sequences are present, about 60% being singletons, with the ten largest covering around 19%. RNA was extracted from bulk tissue without any cell sorting. The normal lung tissue was taken more than 3 cm from the tumor edge. V is TRBV28 and J is TRBJ1-2, with 7 bases lining up with TRBD1. Sequenced material: distant non-tumor lung tissue. This clonotype was obtained from a young man with non-small cell lung cancer. The CDR3 spells CASGPGTAYGYTF. CDR3 bases: TGTGCCAGCGGCCCCGGGACAGCCTATGGCTACACCTTC.